Shown below are 20 T cell receptor beta chains from a single sample sequenced in a study of shared clonotypes between healthy human individuals. Terminally differentiated effector memory CD45RA+ cells were left out of the naive CD8 fraction, which was CD45RO-negative and positively selected for CCR7. Clones were read by immunoSEQ multiplex PCR, and TCRdb kept only the in-frame ones, dropping some. The sample carries some 2.1 million clones, around 96% recorded once. The source material was naive CD8+ T cells sorted from blood. The receptors come from a man aged 18 to 29 in good health.

V usage is TRBV11-2 and J usage is TRBJ2-7; TRBD2 matches 11 bases. This CDR3 has 15 amino acids. Looked up from germline, CDR1 is SGHAT and CDR2 is FQNNGV. The V and J ends lost 2 bases and 4 bases, in that order; junction bases with no gene match: 4. The CDR3 region has the DNA TGTGCCAGCAGCTTATGGTCTAGCGGGGGGTACGAGCAGTACTTC. This gives the protein CASSLWSSGGYEQYF.

This rearrangement joins TRBV27 to TRBJ1-2; D gene unclear. The CDR3 loop spans 14 amino acids. Between the trimmed V and J ends, which lost 5 bases and 7 bases, there was a span of 17 bases. Germline CDR1 and CDR2: MNHEY and SMNVEV (reference sequence). The DNA for the CDR3 is TGTGCCAGCAGTCCTGGCGCAGGTTTCGGTGGCTACACCTTC. This translates into CASSPGAGFGGYTF.

The chain uses TRBV2 and TRBJ2-6; 10 nucleotides agree with TRBD2. V lost 6 bases to trimming and J lost 0 bases; unmatched junction nucleotides: 11. There are 19 residues in the CDR3. In germline, CDR1 is SNHLY, CDR2 FYNNEI. DNA for the CDR3: TGTGCCAGCAGCTCGGCTAGCGGGGGACCCGCCTCTGGGGCCAACGTCCTGACTTTC. This gives the protein CASSSASGGPASGANVLTF.

This chain connects TRBV28 to TRBJ2-5, with 9 bases fitting TRBD1. The germline CDR1 and CDR2 sequences are MDHEN and SYDVKM. Trimming cost V 2 bases and J 5 bases; bases outside gene matches: 3. The CDR3 spans 14 residues. The DNA for the CDR3 is TGTGCCAGCAGTTTAGTAGGACAGGGGGAGACCCAGTACTTC. Translation gives CASSLVGQGETQYF. Variable domain in full (rest from reference TRBV28 and TRBJ2-5): DVKVTQSSRYLVKRTGEKVFLECVQDMDHENMFWYRQDPGLGLRLIYFSYDVKMKEKGDIPEGYSVSREKKERFSLILESASTNQTSMYLCASSLVGQGETQYFGPGTRLLVL.

The V gene is TRBV15, the J gene TRBJ2-7; no definite D call. V gave up 0 bases and J gave up 5 bases, with 5 bases separating them. Germline V gene data show CDR1 as LNHNV and CDR2 as YYDKDF (reference sequence). The CDR3 is 12 residues long. The CDR3 loop is CATSRDLDEQYF. CDR3 DNA: TGTGCCACCAGCAGAGATTTGGACGAGCAGTACTTC.

The chain employs TRBV9 and TRBJ1-4; D gene ambiguous. With 0 bases removed from V and 0 bases from J, the gap between germline ends came to 6 bases. The CDR3 has 15 amino acids. Germline-derived CDR1 and CDR2 are SGDLS and YYNGEE. The CDR3 region is CASSVGVTTNEKLFF. In DNA form, the CDR3 reads TGTGCCAGCAGCGTAGGGGTGACAACTAATGAAAAACTGTTTTTT.

This chain links TRBV2 with TRBJ1-5; no clear D. The CDR3 has 14 amino acids. In germline, CDR1 is SNHLY, CDR2 FYNNEI. The ends were cut back, 1 base at V and 9 bases at J, with 13 bases in the middle. The CDR3 bases are TGTGCCAGCAGTGAAGGAGCTTACGGACGGCCCCAGCATTTT. This encodes CASSEGAYGRPQHF.

Details on this clone: Other DNA sequences within the sample encode an identical CDR3. J is TRBJ2-7 and V is TRBV7-9; D may be TRBD2 (6 bases). This CDR3 region has 13 residues. The germline V gene has CDR1 SEHNR and CDR2 FQNEAQ (reference sequence). V lost 3 bases and J 3 bases, leaving 9 bases between the germline ends. The CDR3 sequence is CASSLDGGYEQYF. CDR3 nucleotide sequence: TGTGCCAGCAGCTTGGACGGGGGCTACGAGCAGTACTTC.

The chain is built from TRBV28 and TRBJ2-5; D ambiguous. V was trimmed by 2 bases and J by 5 bases, leaving 9 bases between them. The length of the CDR3 is 13 residues. Germline assignment: CDR1 MDHEN and CDR2 SYDVKM. CDR3 sequence reads: CASSLGEAETQYF. CDR3 DNA: TGTGCCAGCAGTTTAGGGGAAGCGGAGACCCAGTACTTC.

The V call is TRBV28, the J call TRBJ2-7; D is undetermined. The germline V gene has CDR1 MDHEN and CDR2 SYDVKM. The CDR3 has 11 residues. The V end was cut by 5 bases, the J end by 9 bases, with 11 bases between. CDR3 in DNA: TGTGCCAGCAGTCGTGGCCCTCCGCAGTACTTC. Amino acid sequence: CASSRGPPQYF.

The rearrangement joins TRBV7-9 to TRBJ2-5; D is unclear. The length of the CDR3 is 14 residues. V gave up 5 bases and J gave up 0 bases, with 10 bases separating them. Germline CDR1 reads SEHNR; CDR2 reads FQNEAQ (reference sequence). The CDR3 nucleotides are TGTGCCAGCAGCGGTACCGAAAACCAAGAGACCCAGTACTTC. It is translated as CASSGTENQETQYF.

This chain joins TRBV5-1 and TRBJ2-1; weak D call: TRBD2 (6 bases). Trimming took off 4 bases at V and 7 bases at J, with 21 bases between the two ends. Germline V gene sequence: CDR1 SGHRS, CDR2 YFSETQ. The length of the CDR3 is 16 residues. CDR3 protein: CASSVPGTPRPNEQFF. CDR3 nucleotide sequence: TGCGCCAGCAGCGTCCCCGGGACTCCTCGCCCGAATGAGCAGTTCTTC.

The V gene is TRBV2, the J gene TRBJ1-1; maybe TRBD1 (6 bases). The V gene's germline CDR1 is SNHLY and CDR2 FYNNEI. Trimming stripped 8 bases from V and 3 bases from J, with 13 bases between. The CDR3 is 13 amino acids. The CDR3 coding sequence is TGTGCCAGCGAGAGGGGGTGGGACACTGAAGCTTTCTTT. It is translated as CASERGWDTEAFF.

Only one count was recorded for this clone. The CDR3 spells CASSQPIGQGGWSPLHF. The CDR3 DNA is TGCGCCAGCAGTCAACCGATCGGACAGGGCGGATGGTCACCCCTCCACTTT. The chain uses TRBV23-1 and TRBJ1-6; 8 nucleotides align to TRBD1. TRBV23-1 belongs to the ORF category, with a function that is uncertain. With V trimmed by 2 bases and J by 10 bases, 13 bases remained unmatched. The CDR3 has 17 residues.

This rearrangement joins TRBV5-6 to TRBJ1-1; D is undetermined. V lost 5 bases to trimming and J lost 1 base, with 6 bases between them. This CDR3 spans 12 amino acids. Germline V gene lookup returns CDR1 SGHDT and CDR2 YYEEEE. For the CDR3, the DNA is TGTGCCAGCAGTATAGAGAACACTGAAGCTTTCTTT. Its protein product is CASSIENTEAFF.

Turning to this clone: Other nucleotide sequences in the sample specify the same CDR3. The chain combines TRBV7-9 with TRBJ2-1; 7 bases agree with TRBD2. The germline V gene encodes CDR1 SEHNR and CDR2 FQNEAQ (reference sequence). V lost 5 bases to trimming and J lost 3 bases; unmatched junction nucleotides: 7. The CDR3 is 15 amino acids. The CDR3 loop is CASSPRLADYNEQFF. The CDR3 DNA sequence: TGTGCCAGCAGCCCACGACTAGCAGACTACAATGAGCAGTTCTTC.

V gene TRBV15 combines with J gene TRBJ2-7, with D possibly being TRBD1 or TRBD2 (5 bases each). CDR1 is LNHNV, CDR2 YYDKDF, per germline (reference sequence). V was shortened by 8 bases and J by 0 bases, with 11 bases between the two germline ends. The CDR3 consists of 13 residues. The CDR3: CATGTGFSYEQYF. The DNA for the CDR3 is TGTGCCACCGGGACGGGGTTCTCCTACGAGCAGTACTTC. The full variable domain, its missing parts supplied by reference TRBV15 and TRBJ2-7, is DAMVIQNPRYQVTQFGKPVTLSCSQTLNHNVMYWYQQKSSQAPKLLFHYYDKDFNNEADTPDNFQSRRPNTSFCFLDIRSPGLGDTAMYLCATGTGFSYEQYFGPGTRLTVT.

Here the CDR3 reads CASRLTGLADYEQYF. The CDR3 nucleotides read TGTGCCAGCAGGTTAACGGGACTAGCGGACTACGAGCAGTACTTC. The chain is built from TRBV27 and TRBJ2-7; 11 bases match TRBD2. J was trimmed by 3 bases and V by 6 bases; bases with no gene match: 7. Germline CDR1 reads MNHEY; CDR2 reads SMNVEV (reference sequence). This CDR3 is 15 amino acids long.

The chain uses TRBV14 and TRBJ2-1, with D perhaps given as TRBD1 or TRBD2 (5 bases each). Trimming removed 4 bases at V and 7 bases at J, with 11 bases between. The CDR3 length is 13 residues. CDR1 is SGHDN, CDR2 FVKESK, per germline. The CDR3 DNA is TGTGCCAGCAGCCCAGCCTGGGGGAATGAGCAGTTCTTC. Encoded protein: CASSPAWGNEQFF. Supplemented by reference TRBV14 and TRBJ2-1, the full variable domain reads EAGVTQFPSHSVIEKGQTVTLRCDPISGHDNLYWYRRVMGKEIKFLLHFVKESKQDESGMPNNRFLAERTGGTYSTLKVQPAELEDSGVYFCASSPAWGNEQFFGPGTRLTVL.

This clone was seen only once. The J gene is TRBJ1-1, the V gene TRBV4-3; D is unresolved. The V and J ends lost 0 bases and 0 bases respectively, with 11 bases between them. Germline CDR1 is LGHNA and CDR2 is YSLEER. The CDR3 covers 16 residues. For the CDR3, the DNA is TGCGCCAGCAGCCAAGACATCTTCATGATGAACACTGAAGCTTTCTTT. Its translation is CASSQDIFMMNTEAFF.